This T cell receptor beta chain originates from a study of read filtering for tumor transcriptome and immune sequencing (dated by TCRdb to about 2020). Notes on the research overall: The cohort consisted of roughly 18 male and about 15 female patients, with a mean age of about 70 years and an age range of roughly 45 to 90. By revised international staging, eight or nine patients were R-ISS I, around 15 were R-ISS II and 6 or 7 were R-ISS III. After DNase treatment, whole-transcriptome libraries were prepared with the TruSeq RNA Access Library Prep Kit. TCR-region mapped reads per sample ranged from about 4 to 10.27 million with IR-seq versus only roughly 85 to 1,300 with RNA-seq. The study compared TCR repertoires from targeted immune repertoire sequencing and bulk whole-transcriptome sequencing run on the same bone marrow samples. One main goal was a read-filtering strategy for immune repertoire data, in particular deciding whether clonotypes backed by only one read should be removed. General conclusions and limits of the study: In IR-seq, 80% to 85% of clonotypes but roughly 4% of total reads were represented by single-read clonotypes, whereas in RNA-seq, 74.6% of clonotypes and approximately 40% of reads were represented by single-read clonotypes. The sorted CD138-negative fraction was not purified T cells but a mixed bone marrow immune population. The correlation between IR-seq and RNA-seq shared clonotype proportions was increased by removal of single-read clonotypes. Compared with RNA-seq, IR-seq captured clonotypes at much greater depth and more reliably, and a smaller IR-seq throughput was enough to identify most of the shared clonotypes.

This clonotype was observed a handful of times. What this receptor recognizes is not known. No qualities accompany the bases; no much larger clone lies one base away. Starting from approximately 400 ng RNA, TCR libraries were constructed with the Immunoverse kit using molecular barcoded adaptors that cover the alpha/delta and beta/gamma chains. The same RNA used for transcriptome sequencing was used for TCR library preparation. Sequencing of TCR libraries was carried out on an Illumina HiSeq 4000 with 2 x 150 cycles. In the authors' own workflow: With MiXCR, TCR reads were aligned to human V, D, J and C references and assembled into CDR3 clonotypes, with quality filtering and error correction included. The tcR package in R was used to analyze clonotype counts and gene usage diversity. Raw mapping reads were checked after the RNA-seq reads had been mapped by STAR aligner version 2.5.3a onto the human GRCh37 genome. IR-seq fastq files were randomly downsampled with Seqtk 1.3 to test the effect of sequencing depth on detected clonotypes. The public reads were quality trimmed at Q25 with fastp and then assembled into clones with MiXCR by TCRdb, keeping productive beta chains. Each CDR3 protein gets just one entry, which takes the most common genes and DNA from the rows behind it. Here the V and J calls rest on TCRdb's processing, not on the authors' analysis. The sample includes about 37,000 distinct CDR3 sequences, with approximately 12% observed a single time. About 35% of the sample is in the top ten clones.

CDR1 and CDR2 were assigned from the germline V gene (reference sequence) as DFQATT and SNEGSKA. Trimming leaves V shorter by 6 bases and J shorter by 8 bases, with the junction holding 6 bases beyond the gene matches. The CDR3 holds 12 amino acids from the cysteine to the phenylalanine. Just the 36-base CDR3 DNA is kept, in frame starting at base 1. Bone marrow was sampled from every patient at the time of active disease. Ficoll-Hypaque density gradient centrifugation was used to isolate bone marrow mononuclear cells. To remove myeloma plasma cells, the cells were labeled with CD138 magnetic microbeads on a MACS separator, and CD138-negative cells were then collected by negative selection. Purity of the isolated cells was checked by flow cytometry on an Attune NxT using CD138 antibodies. TRIzol reagent was used to extract total RNA, and a NanoDrop spectrophotometer was used to quantify the extracted RNA. For each patient, paired RNA-seq and IR-seq were run on the CD138-negative bone marrow sample from that patient.

The TCR originated in a donor aged 40 or over with multiple myeloma. The chain was built from TRBV20-1 and TRBJ2-4, and 8 bases in between align with TRBD1. The sequencing sample was made of a population of CD138-negative cells sorted from bone marrow. The cell subset or site label here, explained by the study, means: bone marrow mononuclear cells depleted of CD138+ plasma/myeloma cells by negative magnetic selection. The DNA sequence is TGCAGTGCCACCGACAGGGGTGACATTCAGTACTTC. Its product reads: CSATDRGDIQYF.